This entry concerns a single TCR beta chain. The antigen is unknown. This sample is part of a study of monozygotic twins with inflammatory bowel disease. Study-wide results and limits: Treatment differences in immunosuppression may have added variability to the repertoires of patients. Cells of different T cell subtypes could not be told apart.

CDR1 and CDR2 (germline): ENHRY, SYGVKD. The CDR3 has 12 residues. Each TCR library used 3500 ng of total RNA. TCRdb derives one entry per CDR3 protein from the 5' RACE reads, leaving out DNA. There are 440,000 or so distinct CDR3 sequences in the sample, with less than 2.5% held by the top ten. The V call is TRBV10-3, the J call TRBJ1-1; as DNA is missing, the TRBD1 call by TCRdb cannot be tested. What was sequenced was blood. This clonotype originated in a human donor with ulcerative colitis or Crohn's disease, or a healthy co-twin of an affected twin (not recorded which). Here the CDR3 reads CAIRSGETEAFF.